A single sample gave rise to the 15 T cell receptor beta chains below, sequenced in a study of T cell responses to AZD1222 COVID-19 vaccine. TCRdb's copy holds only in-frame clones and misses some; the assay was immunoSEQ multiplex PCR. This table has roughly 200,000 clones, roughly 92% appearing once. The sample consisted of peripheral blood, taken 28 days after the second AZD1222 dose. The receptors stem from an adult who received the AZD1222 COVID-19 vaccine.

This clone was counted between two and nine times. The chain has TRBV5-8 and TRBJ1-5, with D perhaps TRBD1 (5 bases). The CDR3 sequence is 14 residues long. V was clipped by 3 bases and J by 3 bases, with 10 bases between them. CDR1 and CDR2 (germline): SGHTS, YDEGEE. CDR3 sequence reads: CASSSGRYNQPQHF. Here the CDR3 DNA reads TGTGCCAGCAGCTCGGGACGGTACAATCAGCCCCAGCATTTT.

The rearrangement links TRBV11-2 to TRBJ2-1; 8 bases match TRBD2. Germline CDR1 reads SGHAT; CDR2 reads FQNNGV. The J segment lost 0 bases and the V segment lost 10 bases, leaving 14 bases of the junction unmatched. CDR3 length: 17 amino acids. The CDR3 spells CATRRAGGRSSYNEQFF. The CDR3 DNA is TGTGCCACCCGGCGGGCGGGGGGTCGGAGCTCCTACAATGAGCAGTTCTTC.

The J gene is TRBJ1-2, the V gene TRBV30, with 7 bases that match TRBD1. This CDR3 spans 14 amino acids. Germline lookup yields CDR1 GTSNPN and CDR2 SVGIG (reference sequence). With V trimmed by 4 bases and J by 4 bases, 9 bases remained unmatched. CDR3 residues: CAWTPTGYVYGYTF. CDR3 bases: TGTGCCTGGACCCCGACAGGGTATGTCTATGGCTACACCTTC.

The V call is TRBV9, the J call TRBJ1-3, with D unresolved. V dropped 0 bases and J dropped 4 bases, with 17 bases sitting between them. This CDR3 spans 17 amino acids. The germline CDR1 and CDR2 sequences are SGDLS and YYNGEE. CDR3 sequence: CASSVAAASTVGNTIYF. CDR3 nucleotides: TGTGCCAGCAGCGTAGCGGCCGCAAGTACCGTCGGAAACACCATATATTTT.

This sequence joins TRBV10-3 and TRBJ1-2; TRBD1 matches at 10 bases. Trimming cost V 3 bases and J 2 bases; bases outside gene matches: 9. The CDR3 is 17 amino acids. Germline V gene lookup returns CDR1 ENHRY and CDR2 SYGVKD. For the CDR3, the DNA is TGTGCCATCAGTGATTTGGACGGGACAGGGGTAAACTATGGCTACACCTTC. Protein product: CAISDLDGTGVNYGYTF.

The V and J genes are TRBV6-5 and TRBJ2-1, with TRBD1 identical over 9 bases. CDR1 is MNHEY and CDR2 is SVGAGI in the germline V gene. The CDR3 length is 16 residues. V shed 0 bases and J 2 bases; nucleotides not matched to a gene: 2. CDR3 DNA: TGTGCCAGCAGTTACTCGAGACAGGGGGCCTACAATGAGCAGTTCTTC. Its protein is CASSYSRQGAYNEQFF.

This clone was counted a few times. The CDR3: CASSAPDRETNYGYTF. The DNA of the CDR3 is TGTGCCAGCAGTGCACCGGACAGGGAAACTAACTATGGCTACACCTTC. This chain uses TRBV6-4 with TRBJ1-2; 8 positions match TRBD1. Unmatched junction bases numbered 7, after V lost 4 bases and J lost 0 bases. The germline gives CDR1 MRHNA, CDR2 SNTAGT. The CDR3 contains 16 residues.

CDR3 sequence: CASSLRALYEQYF. The CDR3 DNA reads as TGTGCCAGCAGTTTGAGAGCCCTCTACGAGCAGTACTTC. The chain joins TRBV12-3 or TRBV12-4 to TRBJ2-7; no firm D call. With 3 bases removed from V and 3 bases from J, the gap between germline ends came to 9 bases. The CDR3 covers 13 residues.

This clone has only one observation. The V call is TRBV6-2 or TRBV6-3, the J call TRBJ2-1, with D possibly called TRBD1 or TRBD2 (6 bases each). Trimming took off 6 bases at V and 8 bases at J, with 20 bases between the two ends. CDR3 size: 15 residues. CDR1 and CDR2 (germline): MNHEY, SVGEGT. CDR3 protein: CASSGSEGGRYEQFF. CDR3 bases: TGTGCCAGCAGCGGATCCGAGGGGGGACGGTATGAGCAGTTCTTC.

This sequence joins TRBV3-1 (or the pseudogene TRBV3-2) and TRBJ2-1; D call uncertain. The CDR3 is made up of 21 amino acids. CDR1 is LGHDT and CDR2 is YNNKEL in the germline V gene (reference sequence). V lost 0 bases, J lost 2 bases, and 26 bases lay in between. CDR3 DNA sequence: TGTGCCAGCAGCCAAGATTGTTGCGGCCTATCTTTTCTTGGGGCCTACAATGAGCAGTTCTTC. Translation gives CASSQDCCGLSFLGAYNEQFF.

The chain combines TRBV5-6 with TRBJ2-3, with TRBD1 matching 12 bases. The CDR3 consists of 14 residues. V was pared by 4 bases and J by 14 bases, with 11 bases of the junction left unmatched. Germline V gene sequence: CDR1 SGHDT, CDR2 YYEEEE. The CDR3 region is CASSLGTGGARGYF. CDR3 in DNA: TGTGCCAGCAGCCTCGGGACAGGGGGCGCAAGGGGGTATTTT.

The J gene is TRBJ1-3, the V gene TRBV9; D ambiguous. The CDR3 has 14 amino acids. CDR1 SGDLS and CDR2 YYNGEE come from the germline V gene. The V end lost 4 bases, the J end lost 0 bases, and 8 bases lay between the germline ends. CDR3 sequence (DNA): TGTGCCAGCAGCCACCAGCGCTCTGGAAACACCATATATTTT. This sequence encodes CASSHQRSGNTIYF.

CDR3 sequence (DNA): TGTGCCAGCAGACACCTGGGGGCCCGGAACACTGAAGCTTTCTTT. Its protein product is CASRHLGARNTEAFF. J is TRBJ1-1 and V is TRBV25-1; tentatively, D is TRBD1 (6 bases). The CDR3 spans 15 residues. The germline CDR1 and CDR2 sequences are MGHDK and SYGVNS. Trimming took 6 bases from V and 1 from J, leaving 15 bases between them.

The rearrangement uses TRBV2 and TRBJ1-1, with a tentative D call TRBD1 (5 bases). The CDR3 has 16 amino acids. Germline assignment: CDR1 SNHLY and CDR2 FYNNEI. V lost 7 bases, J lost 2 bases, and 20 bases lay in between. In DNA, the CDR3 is TGTGCCAGCAACCCCGGCCCCCCGAGGGGCAACACTGAAGCTTTCTTT. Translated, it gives CASNPGPPRGNTEAFF.

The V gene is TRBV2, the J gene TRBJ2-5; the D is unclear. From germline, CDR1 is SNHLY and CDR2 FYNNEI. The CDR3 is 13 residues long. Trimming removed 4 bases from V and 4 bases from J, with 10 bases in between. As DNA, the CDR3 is TGTGCCAGCAGTGTGACGGTGGTAGAGACCCAGTACTTC. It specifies CASSVTVVETQYF.